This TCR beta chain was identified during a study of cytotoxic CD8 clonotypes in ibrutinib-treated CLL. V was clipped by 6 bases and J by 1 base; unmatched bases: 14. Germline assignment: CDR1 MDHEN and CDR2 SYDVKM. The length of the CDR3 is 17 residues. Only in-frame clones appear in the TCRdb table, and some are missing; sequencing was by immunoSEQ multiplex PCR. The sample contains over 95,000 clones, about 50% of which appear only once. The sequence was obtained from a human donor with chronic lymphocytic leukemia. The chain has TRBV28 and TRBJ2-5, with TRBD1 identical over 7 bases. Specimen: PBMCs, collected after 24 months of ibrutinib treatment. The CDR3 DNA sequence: TGTGCCAGCAGCTCCACACCTTCACAGGGGAGCCAAGAGACCCAGTACTTC. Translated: CASSSTPSQGSQETQYF.